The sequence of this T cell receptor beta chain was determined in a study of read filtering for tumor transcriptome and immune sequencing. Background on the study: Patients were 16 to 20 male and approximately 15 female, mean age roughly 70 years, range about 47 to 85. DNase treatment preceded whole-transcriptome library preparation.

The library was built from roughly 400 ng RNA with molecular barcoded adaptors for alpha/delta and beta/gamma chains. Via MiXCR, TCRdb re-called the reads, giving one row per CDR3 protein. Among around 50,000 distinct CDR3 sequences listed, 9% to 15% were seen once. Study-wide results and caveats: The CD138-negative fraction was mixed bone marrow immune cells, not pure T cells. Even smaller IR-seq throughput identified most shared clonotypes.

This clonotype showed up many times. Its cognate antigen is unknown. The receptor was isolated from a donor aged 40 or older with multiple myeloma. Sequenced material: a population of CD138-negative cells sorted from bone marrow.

DNA of the CDR3: TGTGCCAGCGGTGCAACGGGACAGTCAAACAATGAGCAGTTCTTC. Encoded protein: CASGATGQSNNEQFF. The chain combines TRBV2 with TRBJ2-1, with 7 nucleotides matching TRBD1. CDR3 length equals 15 residues. Trimming removed 8 bases from V and 5 bases from J; junction bases left unmatched: 12. CDR1 and CDR2 from the germline V gene are SNHLY and FYNNEI.